The 3 T cell receptor beta chains listed next were all sequenced from one sample in a study of vaccination effects on CD4 cells after COVID-19. Pools of viral peptides were used by the ViraFEST assay to expand antigen-specific CD4+ T cells ahead of sequencing. Around day 10 of culture, CD4+ T cells were separated out. No antigen is known for these receptors. Method: immunoSEQ multiplex PCR; TCRdb's copy keeps in-frame clones and lacks some. The sample lists about 60,000 clones, roughly 80% seen once, with over 2% in the top ten. The sample in question was CD4+ T cells from PBMCs cultured with HCoV-229E spike peptides, obtained before COVID-19 vaccination. The receptor set was obtained from a human donor who received a COVID-19 vaccine.

The rearrangement joins TRBV7-8 to TRBJ2-7; D is unresolved. V lost 5 bases and J 4 bases, leaving 15 bases between the germline ends. Germline V gene lookup returns CDR1 SGHVS and CDR2 FQNEAQ. The CDR3 contains 14 residues. CDR3 amino acids: CASSPSGGRYEQYV. The CDR3 region has the DNA TGTGCCAGCAGCCCCTCCGGTGGCAGATACGAGCAGTACGTC.

CDR3 sequence: CATSDATGGKSGELFF. CDR3 bases: TGTGCCACCAGTGATGCCACAGGGGGCAAATCCGGGGAGCTGTTTTTT. The chain couples TRBV24-1 to TRBJ2-2; 9 nucleotides line up with TRBD1. After removal of 3 bases from V and 6 bases from J, the junction contained 7 bases not matched to a gene. The germline V gene encodes CDR1 KGHDR and CDR2 SFDVKD. There are 16 residues in the CDR3.

The chain combines TRBV7-2 with TRBJ2-1; 12 bases fit TRBD2. Germline V gene data show CDR1 as SGHTA and CDR2 as FQGNSA. Trimming removed 6 bases from V and 7 bases from J; junction bases left unmatched: 10. The CDR3 is 16 residues long. CDR3 DNA: TGTGCCAGCAGTGCCTCGACTAGCGGGGGCCAAAATGAGCAGTTCTTC. This encodes CASSASTSGGQNEQFF.